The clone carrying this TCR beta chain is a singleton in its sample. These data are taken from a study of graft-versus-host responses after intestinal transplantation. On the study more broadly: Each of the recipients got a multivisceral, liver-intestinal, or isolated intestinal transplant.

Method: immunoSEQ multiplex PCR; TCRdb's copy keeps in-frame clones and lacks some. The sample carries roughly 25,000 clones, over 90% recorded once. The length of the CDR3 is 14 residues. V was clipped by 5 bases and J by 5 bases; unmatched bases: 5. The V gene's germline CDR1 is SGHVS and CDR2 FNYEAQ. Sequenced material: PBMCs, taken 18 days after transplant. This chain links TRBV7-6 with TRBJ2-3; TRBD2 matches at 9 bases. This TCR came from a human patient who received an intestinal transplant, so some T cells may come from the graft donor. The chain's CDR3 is CASSPGTSLDTQYF. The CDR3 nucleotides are TGTGCCAGCAGCCCCGGGACTAGCCTAGATACGCAGTATTTT.